The 31 T cell receptor beta chains below come from one sample, sequenced in a study of T cell repertoires in cytomegalovirus infection. In TCRdb, the reads were re-called with MiXCR into one record per CDR3 protein. The repertoire holds some 480,000 distinct CDR3 sequences, around a third seen once, with roughly 15% in the top ten. These TCRs are of unknown antigen specificity. The specimen was cultured PBMCs, collected from culture after CMV antigen stimulation. The receptors originated from a human donor in good health (CMV status not recorded). Some clones in this sample may be carry-over from other donors' samples.

This clonotype was counted many times. The gene calls are TRBV7-8 and TRBJ2-7; TRBD1 might be the D (5 bases). CDR3 length: 15 amino acids. In germline, CDR1 is SGHVS, CDR2 FQNEAQ. Trimming pared 1 base from V and 3 bases from J, leaving 13 bases between. The CDR3 protein is CASSLEGVVVYEQYF. The CDR3 coding sequence is TGTGCCAGCAGCTTAGAAGGGGTAGTTGTCTACGAGCAGTACTTC.

This clonotype showed up just a few times. This CDR3 is CATSRVGEAFF. CDR3 coding DNA: TGTGCCACCAGCAGAGTAGGCGAAGCTTTCTTT. The chain is built from TRBV15 and TRBJ1-1; the D is unclear. Germline V CDR1 and CDR2: LNHNV, YYDKDF (reference sequence). V was cut by 1 base and J by 8 bases, with 5 bases left in between. CDR3 length: 11 residues.

The J gene is TRBJ2-1, the V gene TRBV7-2, with D possibly being TRBD1 (6 bases). The CDR3 is 18 residues long. Germline V gene data show CDR1 as SGHTA and CDR2 as FQGNSA. V lost 1 base, J lost 6 bases, and 22 bases lay in between. In DNA form, the CDR3 reads TGTGCCAGCAGCTTAGAACTATACAGGGTTAGCCCACTCAATGAGCAGTTCTTC. Residues: CASSLELYRVSPLNEQFF. The entire variable domain, with the rest obtained from reference TRBV7-2 and TRBJ2-1, is as follows: GAGVSQSPSNKVTEKGKDVELRCDPISGHTALYWYRQSLGQGLEFLIYFQGNSAPDKSGLPSDRFSAERTGGSVSTLTIQRTQQEDSAVYLCASSLELYRVSPLNEQFFGPGTRLTVL.

The chain links TRBV4-3 to TRBJ2-1, with D perhaps assigned TRBD1 or TRBD2 (5 bases each). Trimming pared 1 base from V and 10 bases from J, leaving 11 bases between. Germline CDR1 reads LGHNA; CDR2 reads YSLEER. The CDR3 sequence is 13 residues long. CDR3 sequence reads: CASSQGGVEEQFF. The CDR3 DNA follows: TGCGCCAGCAGCCAAGGAGGGGTAGAGGAGCAGTTCTTC.

This clonotype was seen only a few times. CDR3: CASGLDSMDRVVPDTQYF. In DNA form, the CDR3 reads TGTGCTAGTGGTTTGGATTCGATGGACAGGGTGGTCCCAGATACGCAGTATTTT. The rearrangement joins TRBV12-5 to TRBJ2-3; 8 nucleotides align to TRBD1. Germline-derived CDR1 and CDR2 are LGHNT and FRNRAP. This CDR3 comprises 18 residues. Unmatched junction bases numbered 13, after V lost 1 base and J lost 4 bases.

This clonotype has just one count. The V call is TRBV2, the J call TRBJ1-3; possibly TRBD1 for D (5 bases). This CDR3 is built from 14 residues. V was pared by 4 bases and J by 0 bases, with 7 bases between. Germline CDR1 is SNHLY and CDR2 is FYNNEI. CDR3 sequence: CASSGGFSGNTIYF. CDR3 DNA sequence: TGTGCCAGCAGTGGGGGGTTCTCTGGAAACACCATATATTTT.

This clonotype was counted only a few times. The genes are TRBV7-2 and TRBJ2-2; unclear D gene. Trimming took 0 bases from V and 5 from J, leaving 4 bases between them. Germline values: CDR1 SGHTA, CDR2 FQGNSA. The CDR3 consists of 13 residues. The CDR3 loop reads CASSLAMTGELFF. DNA for the CDR3: TGTGCCAGCAGCTTAGCGATGACCGGGGAGCTGTTTTTT. Looking up the rest from reference TRBV7-2 and TRBJ2-2 gives the full variable domain: GAGVSQSPSNKVTEKGKDVELRCDPISGHTALYWYRQSLGQGLEFLIYFQGNSAPDKSGLPSDRFSAERTGGSVSTLTIQRTQQEDSAVYLCASSLAMTGELFFGEGSRLTVL.

This clonotype has ten or more counts. The genes are TRBV7-9 and TRBJ1-1; D gene unclear. This CDR3 has 14 residues. V was trimmed by 6 bases and J by 3 bases, leaving 14 bases between them. CDR1 and CDR2 (germline): SEHNR, FQNEAQ (reference sequence). The CDR3 loop reads CASSLPTWDTEAFF. As DNA, the CDR3 is TGTGCCAGCAGTTTACCCACTTGGGACACTGAAGCTTTCTTT.

This clonotype was picked up many times. The chain links TRBV7-2 to TRBJ1-6, with D uncertain. The CDR3 is 16 amino acids. Deletions cut 5 bases from V and 0 bases from J, with 11 bases between. CDR1 is SGHTA and CDR2 is FQGNSA in the germline V gene. CDR3: CASSPSGGSYNSPLHF. CDR3 bases: TGTGCCAGCAGCCCCTCGGGAGGCTCCTATAATTCACCCCTCCACTTT. Supplemented by reference TRBV7-2 and TRBJ1-6, the full variable domain reads GAGVSQSPSNKVTEKGKDVELRCDPISGHTALYWYRQSLGQGLEFLIYFQGNSAPDKSGLPSDRFSAERTGGSVSTLTIQRTQQEDSAVYLCASSPSGGSYNSPLHFGNGTRLTVT.

This rearrangement joins TRBV4-1 to TRBJ2-4, with 11 bases identical to TRBD1. The ends lost 5 bases at V and 0 bases at J; junction bases unmatched: 9. Germline CDR1 and CDR2: MGHRA and YSYEKL. The CDR3 consists of 18 residues. This CDR3 reads CASSEGQGGFGAKNIQYF. CDR3 bases: TGCGCCAGCAGCGAGGGACAGGGGGGTTTCGGAGCCAAAAACATTCAGTACTTC.

The chain has TRBV11-1 and TRBJ2-7; D uncertain. CDR1 SGHAT and CDR2 FQDESV come from the germline V gene (reference sequence). The CDR3 spans 14 residues. Trimming shortened V by 3 bases and J by 6 bases, and 15 bases separated the two germline ends. This CDR3 is CASSFSRPAREQYF. CDR3 in DNA: TGTGCCAGCAGCTTTTCGCGGCCCGCCCGCGAGCAGTACTTC.

This clonotype was counted between two and nine times. V and J are TRBV7-2 and TRBJ2-1; unclear D gene. Trimming stripped 0 bases from V and 4 bases from J, with 10 bases between. The germline gives CDR1 SGHTA, CDR2 FQGNSA. The CDR3 contains 15 residues. For the CDR3, the DNA is TGTGCCAGCAGCTTAGCCGCGACAACATACAATGAGCAGTTCTTC. Encoded protein: CASSLAATTYNEQFF.

This clonotype was picked up many times. The chain carries TRBV5-1 and TRBJ2-1; 8 bases are a match to TRBD2. The CDR3 extends over 15 amino acids. The J segment lost 0 bases and the V segment lost 2 bases, leaving 1 base of the junction unmatched. Germline V gene data show CDR1 as SGHRS and CDR2 as YFSETQ. CDR3 amino acids: CASSFSGTSYNEQFF. CDR3 nucleotide sequence: TGCGCCAGCAGCTTTAGCGGGACCTCCTACAATGAGCAGTTCTTC.

The chain couples TRBV19 to TRBJ1-4; D ambiguous. The V end was cut by 8 bases, the J end by 2 bases, with 21 bases between. CDR1 is LNHDA, CDR2 SQIVND, per germline (reference sequence). CDR3 length: 17 residues. This CDR3 is CASSPGHTTETNEKLFF. The CDR3 DNA sequence: TGTGCCAGTTCTCCGGGCCATACTACGGAGACTAATGAAAAACTGTTTTTT.

There are a few counts of this clonotype. The rearrangement joins TRBV6-1 to TRBJ2-1, with D possibly TRBD1 on 7 matching bases. The germline gives CDR1 MNHNS, CDR2 SASEGT. The CDR3 sequence is 11 residues long. V lost 3 bases, J lost 15 bases, and 12 bases lay in between. The CDR3 nucleotides are TGTGCCAGCAGTGAGAGCAGGGGGGCGTTCTTC. Amino acid sequence: CASSESRGAFF.

The chain is built from TRBV9 and TRBJ2-2, with D possibly matching TRBD1 (6 bases). CDR1 is SGDLS and CDR2 is YYNGEE in the germline V gene. The CDR3 is 13 residues long. V was trimmed by 0 bases and J by 9 bases, leaving 9 bases between them. In nucleotides, the CDR3 is TGTGCCAGCAGCGTAGAGGGGGTTAGGGAGCTGTTTTTT. It translates to CASSVEGVRELFF.

This chain joins TRBV29-1 and TRBJ1-6; TRBD1 matches 8 bases. V dropped 4 bases and J dropped 6; count of bases not matched to a gene: 5. The CDR3 spans 14 residues. The germline V gene encodes CDR1 SQVTM and CDR2 ANQGSEA. This chain's CDR3 is CSVGEQGVNSPLHF. For the CDR3, the DNA is TGCAGCGTTGGAGAACAGGGGGTTAATTCACCCCTCCACTTT.

Concerning this clonotype itself: This may arise from a read error, as a much more abundant clone is one base away. The chain combines TRBV27 with TRBJ2-7, with a weak D call TRBD2 (6 bases). This CDR3 is 17 amino acids long. Trimming took 3 bases from V and 1 from J, leaving 19 bases between them. Germline V gene lookup returns CDR1 MNHEY and CDR2 SMNVEV (reference sequence). The CDR3 loop reads CASSFQQEGLKSYEQYV. In nucleotides, the CDR3 is TGTGCCAGCAGTTTCCAGCAGGAGGGCCTAAAGTCCTACGAGCAGTACGTC.

This clonotype was detected a few times. The V call is TRBV6-4, the J call TRBJ1-1; D is perhaps TRBD1 (5 bases). This CDR3 has 14 residues. V lost 7 bases and J 5 bases, leaving 17 bases between the germline ends. Germline CDR1 is MRHNA and CDR2 is SNTAGT. For the CDR3, the DNA is TGTGCCAGCATGCTGGACTCCGGGGGTACTGAAGCTTTCTTT. Translation: CASMLDSGGTEAFF.

The CDR3 loop reads CASSQISDNEQFF. CDR3 DNA: TGCGCCAGCAGCCAAATTAGTGACAATGAGCAGTTCTTC. This rearrangement joins TRBV4-3 to TRBJ2-1; D remains ambiguous. Per the germline V gene, CDR1 is LGHNA and CDR2 is YSLEER. Trimming pared 2 bases from V and 5 bases from J, leaving 7 bases between. The length of the CDR3 is 13 residues.

V and J are TRBV19 and TRBJ1-2; maybe TRBD1 (5 bases). This CDR3 has 18 amino acids. V lost 4 bases, J lost 4 bases, and 25 bases lay in between. Germline V gene lookup returns CDR1 LNHDA and CDR2 SQIVND (reference sequence). The CDR3 DNA sequence: TGTGCCAGTAGTAGCCCGCGTGGGACCGACGAGGGGATCTATGGCTACACCTTC. As protein: CASSSPRGTDEGIYGYTF.

The chain carries TRBV7-3 and TRBJ2-1; no clear D. The V gene's germline CDR1 is SGHTA and CDR2 FQGTGA. Trimming pared 2 bases from V and 8 bases from J, leaving 10 bases between. CDR3 length: 13 residues. The CDR3 DNA follows: TGTGCCAGCAGCTTAGGAGACAACCATGAGCAGTTCTTC. This codes for CASSLGDNHEQFF.

This chain uses TRBV12-3 or TRBV12-4 with TRBJ2-5; D not certain. V shed 2 bases and J shed 2 bases, with 6 bases lying between them. The CDR3 extends over 13 amino acids. The CDR3 DNA sequence: TGTGCCAGCAGTTTATTTCGTCAAGAGACCCAGTACTTC. Its translation: CASSLFRQETQYF.

The gene calls are TRBV19 and TRBJ2-2, with D unresolved. The CDR3 loop spans 15 amino acids. Trimming left V 9 bases short and J 0 bases short, with 14 bases between. Germline V gene sequence: CDR1 LNHDA, CDR2 SQIVND (reference sequence). CDR3 in amino acids: CASRPWVTNTGELFF. The CDR3 DNA follows: TGTGCCAGCAGACCATGGGTTACGAACACCGGGGAGCTGTTTTTT. The whole variable domain, remainder taken from reference TRBV19 and TRBJ2-2, is DGGITQSPKYLFRKEGQNVTLSCEQNLNHDAMYWYRQDPGQGLRLIYYSQIVNDFQKGDIAEGYSVSREKKESFPLTVTSAQKNPTAFYLCASRPWVTNTGELFFGEGSRLTVL.

This clonotype was detected once. V and J are TRBV7-9 and TRBJ2-3, with TRBD2 matching over 11 bases. CDR1 is SEHNR, CDR2 FQNEAQ, per germline (reference sequence). The CDR3 has 16 amino acids. After removal of 5 bases from V and 2 bases from J, the junction contained 6 bases not matched to a gene. The CDR3 DNA is TGTGCCAGCAGCCCGGGACTAGCGGTAGACACAGATACGCAGTATTTT. The encoded protein is CASSPGLAVDTDTQYF.

This clonotype was detected only once. The CDR3 DNA sequence: TGCGCCAGCAGCTCCAAATACAGGGGAGGCACTGAAGCTTTCTTT. Translation gives CASSSKYRGGTEAFF. The V and J genes are TRBV5-1 and TRBJ1-1; 7 bases line up with TRBD1. From germline, CDR1 is SGHRS and CDR2 YFSETQ. V gave up 3 bases and J gave up 4 bases; unmatched junction bases: 9. The CDR3 totals 15 residues. The complete variable domain, with remaining parts taken from reference TRBV5-1 and TRBJ1-1, reads KAGVTQTPRYLIKTRGQQVTLSCSPISGHRSVSWYQQTPGQGLQFLFEYFSETQRNKGNFPGRFSGRQFSNSRSEMNVSTLELGDSALYLCASSSKYRGGTEAFFGQGTRLTVV.

The chain links TRBV5-1 to TRBJ1-2; a weak D match, TRBD1 (6 bases). The CDR3 is 15 amino acids. Per the germline V gene, CDR1 is SGHRS and CDR2 is YFSETQ. V was shortened by 0 bases and J by 8 bases, with 17 bases between the two germline ends. Here the CDR3 DNA reads TGCGCCAGCAGCTTGGTGGGGGCCGGCGGAGGCGGCTACACCTTC. It codes for CASSLVGAGGGGYTF.

The rearrangement links TRBV5-1 to TRBJ1-6; 7 bases agree with TRBD1. Germline trimming cut 4 bases from V and 7 bases from J; bases unmatched to any gene: 5. The CDR3 has 14 amino acids. Germline V gene lookup returns CDR1 SGHRS and CDR2 YFSETQ. The CDR3 DNA follows: TGCGCCAGCAGCACCCGGGACAGAAATTCACCCCTCCACTTT. It encodes CASSTRDRNSPLHF. The full variable domain, its missing parts supplied by reference TRBV5-1 and TRBJ1-6, is KAGVTQTPRYLIKTRGQQVTLSCSPISGHRSVSWYQQTPGQGLQFLFEYFSETQRNKGNFPGRFSGRQFSNSRSEMNVSTLELGDSALYLCASSTRDRNSPLHFGNGTRLTVT.

This sequence joins TRBV11-3 and TRBJ2-2; unclear D gene. From germline, CDR1 is SGHNT and CDR2 YENEEA. The CDR3 loop spans 13 amino acids. Deletions cut 5 bases from V and 3 bases from J, with 7 bases between. The CDR3 bases are TGTGCCAGCAGCCTCTCAGACACCGGGGAGCTGTTTTTT. It specifies CASSLSDTGELFF.

The chain carries TRBV5-1 and TRBJ1-2; maybe TRBD1 (5 bases). CDR1 is SGHRS, CDR2 YFSETQ, per germline. The CDR3 is 16 amino acids. V was pared by 3 bases and J by 6 bases, with 21 bases between. CDR3 region: CASSSGRGTPMDGYTF. As DNA, the CDR3 is TGCGCCAGCAGCTCGGGCCGCGGGACCCCCATGGATGGCTACACCTTC.

The V gene is TRBV6-5, the J gene TRBJ1-4; 8 nucleotides match TRBD1. J lost 5 bases, V lost 6 bases, and 8 bases had no gene match. Germline CDR1 is MNHEY and CDR2 is SVGAGI. This CDR3 spans 15 amino acids. In DNA form, the CDR3 reads TGTGCCAGCAGCCCCGGACAGGGTCAAAATGAAAAACTGTTTTTT. Translated: CASSPGQGQNEKLFF.